This TCR beta chain was obtained from a study of T cell responses to AZD1222 COVID-19 vaccine. Study-wide points: Spike-specific TCR breadth and depth rose after two AZD1222 doses.

Repertoires were generated with immunoSEQ multiplex PCR, while TCRdb's copy carries only in-frame clones and drops some. In the table there are over 70,000 clones, approximately 91% of which are singletons. In regard to this clone: Antigen unknown.

V shed 2 bases and J 1 base; nucleotides not matched to a gene: 1. CDR1 is SQVTM and CDR2 is ANQGSEA in the germline V gene. The CDR3 is made up of 14 amino acids. The sequences come from peripheral blood, collected on day 0 of AZD1222 vaccination. This receptor was obtained from an adult in good health. V is TRBV29-1 and J is TRBJ2-4; 8 bases fit TRBD1. CDR3 sequence reads: CSVEQGAAKNIQYF. The CDR3 bases are TGCAGCGTTGAACAGGGGGCGGCCAAAAACATTCAGTACTTC.